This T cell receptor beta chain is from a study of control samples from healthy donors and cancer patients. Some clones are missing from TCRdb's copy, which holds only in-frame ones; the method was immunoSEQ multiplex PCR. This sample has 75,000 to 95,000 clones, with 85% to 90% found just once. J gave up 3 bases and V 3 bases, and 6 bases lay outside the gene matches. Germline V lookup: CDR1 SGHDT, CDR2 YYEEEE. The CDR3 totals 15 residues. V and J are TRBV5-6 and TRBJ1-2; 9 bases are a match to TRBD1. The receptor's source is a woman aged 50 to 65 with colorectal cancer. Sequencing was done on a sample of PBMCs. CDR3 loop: CASSSGQGTYYGYTF. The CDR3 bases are TGTGCCAGCAGCTCCGGACAGGGGACTTACTATGGCTACACCTTC.